The clone carrying this T cell receptor (beta chain) was detected only a few times. Its antigen is not identified. The data originate from a study of blood T cells in healthy people across ages. Notes on the study in general: Diversity of TCR beta per million T cells declined in a roughly linear way with age. Estimated diversity that came from one million T cells was considered an underestimate.

The authors ran a second PCR of roughly 7 to 11 cycles using a sample-barcoded 5' primer and a J-beta primer mix. TCRdb redid the calling of the 5' RACE reads with MiXCR, one entry per CDR3 protein. This table holds approximately 1.5 million distinct CDR3 sequences, approximately 43% found once. This sequence originates from a young woman in good health. The sample consisted of blood.

In nucleotides, the CDR3 is TGTGCCAGCAGTTACGTATCCGGACGGATCAATCAGCCCCAGCATTTT. It specifies CASSYVSGRINQPQHF. V and J are TRBV6-6 and TRBJ1-5, with D unclear. Trimming took 2 bases from V and 3 from J, leaving 14 bases between them. CDR1 and CDR2 (germline): MNHNY, SVGAGI (reference sequence). The CDR3 runs to 16 residues.